These 32 T cell receptor beta chains were sequenced from one sample in a study of T cells after posttransplantation cyclophosphamide. Controls had myeloablative marrow grafts with methotrexate and calcineurin inhibitor, sampled at 1 year. TCRdb's copy holds only in-frame clones and misses some; the assay was immunoSEQ multiplex PCR. The profile shows around 15,000 clones, 85% of them singletons. The starting material was PBMCs, obtained after allogeneic stem cell transplant with calcineurin inhibitor and methotrexate. The source is a female patient aged 18-30 years who received an allogeneic stem cell transplant from an unrelated donor, was CMV-positive, and had acute and chronic GVHD. Some T cells could come from the graft donor.

This chain uses TRBV5-1 with TRBJ2-1, with 8 bases lining up with TRBD1. V lost 7 bases and J lost 3; bases outside the gene matches: 9. Germline CDR1 SGHRS, CDR2 YFSETQ. The CDR3 spans 15 residues. The CDR3 here is CASRPTGTGYNEQFF. The DNA of the CDR3 is TGCGCCAGCCGACCGACCGGGACAGGCTACAATGAGCAGTTCTTC.

This chain links TRBV2 with TRBJ2-3; 7 nucleotides line up with TRBD1. Germline values: CDR1 SNHLY, CDR2 FYNNEI. The CDR3 extends over 13 amino acids. Trimming removed 4 bases from V and 4 bases from J; junction bases left unmatched: 2. The CDR3 sequence is CASSARGSDTQYF. The CDR3 nucleotides are TGTGCCAGCAGTGCCAGGGGGTCAGATACGCAGTATTTT.

This clone was seen once. The chain employs TRBV14 and TRBJ2-3; possibly TRBD2 for D (5 bases). Germline values: CDR1 SGHDN, CDR2 FVKESK. The CDR3 extends over 16 amino acids. Trimming pared 0 bases from V and 6 bases from J, leaving 16 bases between. CDR3 region: CASSQDPRSGMDTQYF. CDR3 nucleotides: TGTGCCAGCAGCCAAGATCCTAGAAGCGGTATGGATACGCAGTATTTT.

The genes are TRBV5-1 and TRBJ2-1; TRBD2 agrees at 10 bases. V gave up 4 bases and J gave up 6 bases; unmatched junction bases: 10. The CDR3 extends over 16 amino acids. The germline V gene has CDR1 SGHRS and CDR2 YFSETQ. CDR3 region: CASSQKPSGSFNEQFF. The CDR3 region has the DNA TGCGCCAGCAGCCAAAAACCTAGCGGGAGTTTCAATGAGCAGTTCTTC.

This clone was detected only once. V is TRBV5-1 and J is TRBJ1-1, with D tentatively TRBD1 (5 bases). The CDR3 has 15 residues. Deletions cut 3 bases from V and 5 bases from J, with 17 bases between. Germline CDR1 and CDR2: SGHRS and YFSETQ. CDR3 loop: CASSYTGPRGTEAFF. CDR3 DNA sequence: TGCGCCAGCAGCTATACGGGACCGCGGGGGACTGAAGCTTTCTTT.

The rearrangement links TRBV6-1 to TRBJ1-2; tentative D call: TRBD1 (6 bases). This CDR3 has 13 residues. Trimming cost V 3 bases and J 4 bases, with 9 bases left between them. Germline CDR1 reads MNHNS; CDR2 reads SASEGT. The CDR3 DNA sequence: TGTGCCAGCAGTGACAGGGGTGTCTATGGCTACACCTTC. Protein product: CASSDRGVYGYTF.

This clone appeared once. The rearrangement links TRBV19 to TRBJ1-2; weak D call: TRBD1 (6 bases). The CDR3 has 15 residues. The germline gives CDR1 LNHDA, CDR2 SQIVND (reference sequence). The V end was cut by 5 bases, the J end by 4 bases, with 17 bases between. CDR3 region: CASSAWVGGLYGYTF. The CDR3 DNA reads TGTGCCAGTAGTGCCTGGGTCGGGGGGCTCTATGGCTACACCTTC.

The chain has TRBV6-5 and TRBJ1-5; TRBD1 aligns across 9 bases. CDR1 MNHEY and CDR2 SVGAGI come from the germline V gene. The J segment lost 4 bases and the V segment lost 2 bases, leaving 3 bases of the junction unmatched. CDR3 length equals 15 residues. CDR3 sequence: CASSYSGTGNQPQHF. The CDR3, as DNA: TGTGCCAGCAGTTACAGTGGGACAGGGAATCAGCCCCAGCATTTT.

The chain recombines TRBV5-1 with TRBJ2-3; maybe TRBD2 (6 bases). The germline V gene has CDR1 SGHRS and CDR2 YFSETQ. Trimming left V 5 bases short and J 4 bases short, with 14 bases between. The CDR3 is made up of 14 amino acids. The CDR3 loop is CASRSRGVADTQYF. CDR3 DNA sequence: TGCGCCAGCAGATCGCGGGGAGTAGCAGATACGCAGTATTTT.

V usage is TRBV7-8 and J usage is TRBJ2-2; 10 bases line up with TRBD2. This CDR3 spans 17 amino acids. CDR1 and CDR2 from the germline V gene are SGHVS and FQNEAQ. The J segment lost 2 bases and the V segment lost 1 base, leaving 4 bases of the junction unmatched. The CDR3 loop is CASSLGTSGVNTGELFF. In nucleotides, the CDR3 is TGTGCCAGCAGCTTAGGGACTAGCGGAGTTAACACCGGGGAGCTGTTTTTT.

The chain is built from TRBV19 and TRBJ2-7; 7 bases map to TRBD2. CDR1 and CDR2 (germline): LNHDA, SQIVND (reference sequence). Unmatched junction bases numbered 8, after V lost 5 bases and J lost 4 bases. The CDR3 is 14 residues long. CDR3 sequence: CASSAGAGGYEQYF. CDR3 nucleotides: TGTGCCAGTAGTGCGGGAGCTGGGGGGTACGAGCAGTACTTC.

This clone was observed a single time. J is TRBJ1-5 and V is TRBV2; D is ambiguous. Looked up from germline, CDR1 is SNHLY and CDR2 is FYNNEI. This CDR3 has 13 residues. V lost 1 base to trimming and J lost 6 bases, with 7 bases between them. The CDR3 DNA is TGTGCCAGCAGTGAAGTCCCGGGTCAGCCCCAGCATTTT. Translation gives CASSEVPGQPQHF. The full variable domain, its missing parts supplied by reference TRBV2 and TRBJ1-5, is EPEVTQTPSHQVTQMGQEVILRCVPISNHLYFYWYRQILGQKVEFLVSFYNNEISEKSEIFDDQFSVERPDGSNFTLKIRSTKLEDSAMYFCASSEVPGQPQHFGDGTRLSIL.

The chain employs TRBV9 and TRBJ2-2; 7 nucleotides match TRBD2. CDR1 and CDR2 (germline): SGDLS, YYNGEE. There are 14 residues in the CDR3. The J segment lost 6 bases and the V segment lost 0 bases, leaving 2 bases of the junction unmatched. CDR3 nucleotide sequence: TGTGCCAGCAGCGTAGCCGGACTAGCCGGGGAGCTGTTTTTT. It codes for CASSVAGLAGELFF. Drawing the rest from reference TRBV9 and TRBJ2-2, the complete variable domain is DSGVTQTPKHLITATGQRVTLRCSPRSGDLSVYWYQQSLDQGLQFLIQYYNGEERAKGNILERFSAQQFPDLHSELNLSSLELGDSALYFCASSVAGLAGELFFGEGSRLTVL.

This clone has only a few counts. CDR3 DNA sequence: TGTGCCATCAATACCCCCGGGAGTGAGCAGTACTTC. Protein: CAINTPGSEQYF. V usage is TRBV10-3 and J usage is TRBJ2-7; TRBD2 might be the D (6 bases). CDR3 length equals 12 residues. Trimming left V 7 bases short and J 7 bases short, with 14 bases between. In germline, CDR1 is ENHRY, CDR2 SYGVKD.

CDR3 protein: CASSDGGPTTMKQFF. CDR3 coding DNA: TGTGCCAGCAGTGACGGGGGGCCGACTACAATGAAGCAGTTCTTC. The V and J genes are TRBV25-1 and TRBJ2-1; D might be TRBD2 (7 bases). Germline V gene lookup returns CDR1 MGHDK and CDR2 SYGVNS. V lost 3 bases and J lost 11, with 20 bases in between. The CDR3 is 15 residues long.

This chain links TRBV14 with TRBJ2-2; TRBD2 matches at 7 bases. V lost 2 bases and J lost 1; bases outside the gene matches: 7. CDR1 is SGHDN, CDR2 FVKESK, per germline. There are 17 residues in the CDR3. This chain's CDR3 is CASSQFRGRGNTGELFF. As DNA, the CDR3 is TGTGCCAGCAGCCAATTTCGCGGGAGAGGGAACACCGGGGAGCTGTTTTTT.

The CDR3 sequence: CASSYLGVASNYGYTF. The CDR3 DNA reads TGTGCCAGCAGTTACCTAGGCGTCGCCTCTAACTATGGCTACACCTTC. This chain uses TRBV6-5 with TRBJ1-2; D gene ambiguous. The CDR3 is made up of 16 amino acids. CDR1 and CDR2 from the germline V gene are MNHEY and SVGAGI. V lost 2 bases and J lost 0, with 13 bases in between.

The CDR3 nucleotides are TGTGCCAGTAGTATGGGGACAGGTGGGAGCAATCAGCCCCAGCATTTT. Translating it yields CASSMGTGGSNQPQHF. The genes are TRBV19 and TRBJ1-5, with 8 bases that match TRBD1. CDR1 is LNHDA and CDR2 is SQIVND in the germline V gene (reference sequence). J was trimmed by 1 base and V by 3 bases; bases with no gene match: 5. The CDR3 has 16 amino acids.

This clone was observed once. This chain's CDR3 is CASSMGQGSYGYTF. The CDR3 DNA is TGTGCCAGTAGTATGGGACAGGGAAGCTATGGCTACACCTTC. The rearrangement joins TRBV19 to TRBJ1-2; the match to TRBD1 covers 9 bases. The CDR3 sequence is 14 residues long. The germline V gene has CDR1 LNHDA and CDR2 SQIVND (reference sequence). Losses at the gene ends were 3 bases for V and 4 bases for J; bases not matched to a gene: 3. Supplemented by reference TRBV19 and TRBJ1-2, the full variable domain reads DGGITQSPKYLFRKEGQNVTLSCEQNLNHDAMYWYRQDPGQGLRLIYYSQIVNDFQKGDIAEGYSVSREKKESFPLTVTSAQKNPTAFYLCASSMGQGSYGYTFGSGTRLTVV.

The chain uses TRBV5-1 and TRBJ1-3; tentative D call: TRBD1 (6 bases). The CDR3 length is 16 residues. Trimming pared 3 bases from V and 0 bases from J, leaving 13 bases between. Germline CDR1 SGHRS, CDR2 YFSETQ. CDR3 amino acids: CASSSDSRSSGNTIYF. The CDR3 DNA is TGCGCCAGCAGCTCGGACAGCCGCAGCTCTGGAAACACCATATATTTT.

The chain uses TRBV10-3 and TRBJ2-1; D may be TRBD1 (6 bases). Trimming took 7 bases from V and 1 from J, leaving 14 bases between them. In germline, CDR1 is ENHRY, CDR2 SYGVKD. This CDR3 is 15 amino acids long. DNA for the CDR3: TGTGCCATCAACGAACAGGGTCCATCCTACAATGAGCAGTTCTTC. Translated: CAINEQGPSYNEQFF.

The DNA for the CDR3 is TGTGCCTGGGATGCCGGGACAGGGAAACCCCAGCATTTT. It is translated as CAWDAGTGKPQHF. The chain carries TRBV30 and TRBJ1-5, with 9 bases that match TRBD1. Germline V gene lookup returns CDR1 GTSNPN and CDR2 SVGIG (reference sequence). The CDR3 contains 13 residues. The V and J ends lost 5 bases and 10 bases, in that order; junction bases with no gene match: 9.

The J gene is TRBJ2-3, the V gene TRBV7-8; 12 bases fit TRBD2. Per the germline V gene, CDR1 is SGHVS and CDR2 is FQNEAQ. V gave up 5 bases and J gave up 2 bases; unmatched junction bases: 5. This CDR3 has 16 residues. CDR3 residues: CASSTRTSGNTDTQYF. The CDR3 DNA reads as TGTGCCAGCAGCACCCGGACTAGCGGGAACACAGATACGCAGTATTTT.

V usage is TRBV6-5 and J usage is TRBJ2-7; possible D gene TRBD1, 6 bases. V lost 6 bases, J lost 10 bases, and 13 bases lay in between. The germline CDR1 and CDR2 sequences are MNHEY and SVGAGI. The CDR3 extends over 11 amino acids. CDR3 bases: TGTGCCAGCAGCCAAGGGACAAGTCAGTACTTC. It codes for CASSQGTSQYF.

This chain links TRBV7-9 with TRBJ2-7; D is possibly TRBD2 (5 bases). In germline, CDR1 is SEHNR, CDR2 FQNEAQ (reference sequence). This CDR3 has 16 residues. Deletions cut 5 bases from V and 0 bases from J, with 17 bases between. In DNA, the CDR3 is TGTGCCAGCAGCCCCCCGGACTCATCGTCCTCCTACGAGCAGTACTTC. Translating it yields CASSPPDSSSSYEQYF.

This chain uses TRBV19 with TRBJ2-1; TRBD1 aligns across 9 bases. The CDR3 is 17 amino acids. With 0 bases clipped from V and 5 bases from J, the junction kept 8 bases outside the gene matches. Looked up from germline, CDR1 is LNHDA and CDR2 is SQIVND (reference sequence). The DNA for the CDR3 is TGTGCCAGTAGTATAGATGCCGGGACAGGGTTAAACAATGAGCAGTTCTTC. Protein sequence: CASSIDAGTGLNNEQFF.

The V and J genes are TRBV27 and TRBJ2-5; the match to TRBD2 covers 14 bases. The junction had 4 bases not matched to a gene; V was cut back by 5 bases and J by 5 bases. The CDR3 spans 15 residues. Germline V gene data show CDR1 as MNHEY and CDR2 as SMNVEV (reference sequence). CDR3 sequence: CASSRTSGRQETQYF. In DNA form, the CDR3 reads TGTGCCAGCAGTCGGACTAGCGGGAGGCAGGAGACCCAGTACTTC.

There are a few counts of this clone. The chain couples TRBV28 to TRBJ2-1; TRBD2 matches at 10 bases. V lost 4 bases and J lost 3; bases outside the gene matches: 3. The CDR3 consists of 15 residues. Germline V gives CDR1 MDHEN, CDR2 SYDVKM. CDR3 in DNA: TGTGCCAGCAGTTCACGACTAGCGGGCTACAATGAGCAGTTCTTC. Protein: CASSSRLAGYNEQFF.

This clone appeared a single time. J is TRBJ1-1 and V is TRBV5-1; 8 positions agree with TRBD1. CDR3 length equals 14 residues. V was clipped by 4 bases and J by 4 bases; unmatched bases: 6. Germline V gene sequence: CDR1 SGHRS, CDR2 YFSETQ. The CDR3 region is CASSLRGQFTEAFF. The CDR3 DNA is TGCGCCAGCAGCCTCAGGGGGCAGTTCACTGAAGCTTTCTTT.

Only a few counts were recorded for this clone. The chain recombines TRBV5-4 with TRBJ2-7; the match to TRBD2 covers 10 bases. The CDR3 runs 17 residues. CDR1 and CDR2 from the germline V gene are SGHNT and YYREEE (reference sequence). V trimming: 4 bases; J trimming: 5 bases; junction bases outside the gene matches: 15. CDR3 coding DNA: TGTGCCAGCAGCCCGGAGGCTAGCGGGAGCTTAGTCGACGAGCAGTACTTC. Encoded protein: CASSPEASGSLVDEQYF.

The rearrangement links TRBV6-1 to TRBJ2-7; TRBD2 agrees at 10 bases. Germline V gene lookup returns CDR1 MNHNS and CDR2 SASEGT. The CDR3 length is 17 residues. The J segment lost 2 bases and the V segment lost 2 bases, leaving 9 bases of the junction unmatched. The CDR3 nucleotides read TGTGCCAGCAGTGAATTGCCGGGGCTAGCGGGAGCCTACGAGCAGTACTTC. Its translation is CASSELPGLAGAYEQYF.

The V and J genes are TRBV27 and TRBJ2-2; no definite D call. With 5 bases removed from V and 5 bases from J, the gap between germline ends came to 12 bases. The CDR3 is 14 residues long. The V gene's germline CDR1 is MNHEY and CDR2 SMNVEV (reference sequence). As DNA, the CDR3 is TGTGCCAGCAGTGTAGATACGTGGACCGGGGAGCTGTTTTTT. It is translated as CASSVDTWTGELFF.